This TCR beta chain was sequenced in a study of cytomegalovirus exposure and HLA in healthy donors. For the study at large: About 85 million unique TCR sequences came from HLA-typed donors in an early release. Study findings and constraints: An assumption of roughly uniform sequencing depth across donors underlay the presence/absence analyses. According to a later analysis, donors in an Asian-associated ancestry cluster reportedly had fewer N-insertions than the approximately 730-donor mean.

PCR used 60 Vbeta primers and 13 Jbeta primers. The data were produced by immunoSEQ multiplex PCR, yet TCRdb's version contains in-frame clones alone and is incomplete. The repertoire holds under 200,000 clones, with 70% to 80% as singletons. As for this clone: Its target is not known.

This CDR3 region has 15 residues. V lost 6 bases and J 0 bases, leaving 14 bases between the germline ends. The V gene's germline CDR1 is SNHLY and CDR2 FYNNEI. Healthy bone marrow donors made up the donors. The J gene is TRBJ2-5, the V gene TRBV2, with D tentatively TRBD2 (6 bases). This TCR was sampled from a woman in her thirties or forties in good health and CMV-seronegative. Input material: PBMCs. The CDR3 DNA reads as TGTGCCAGCAGGAGTCGGGGAGGCTACCAAGAGACCCAGTACTTC. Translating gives CASRSRGGYQETQYF.